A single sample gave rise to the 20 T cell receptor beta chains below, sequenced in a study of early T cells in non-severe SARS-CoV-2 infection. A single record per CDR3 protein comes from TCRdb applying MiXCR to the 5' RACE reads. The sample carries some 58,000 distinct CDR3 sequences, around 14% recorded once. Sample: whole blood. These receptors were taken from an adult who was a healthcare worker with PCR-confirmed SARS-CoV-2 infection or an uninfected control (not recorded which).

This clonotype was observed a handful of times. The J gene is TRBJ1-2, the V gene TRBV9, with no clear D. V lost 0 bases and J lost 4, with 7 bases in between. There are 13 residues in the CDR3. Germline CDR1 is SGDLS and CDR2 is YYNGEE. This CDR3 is CASSVVGGYGYTF. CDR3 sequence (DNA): TGTGCCAGCAGCGTAGTCGGAGGCTATGGCTACACCTTC.

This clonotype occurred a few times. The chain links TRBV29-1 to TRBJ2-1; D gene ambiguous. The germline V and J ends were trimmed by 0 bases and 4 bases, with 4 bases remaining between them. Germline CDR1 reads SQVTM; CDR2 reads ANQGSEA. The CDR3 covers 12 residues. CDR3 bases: TGCAGCGTTGAAGATGGGTACAATGAGCAGTTCTTC. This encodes CSVEDGYNEQFF.

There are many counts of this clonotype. The CDR3 DNA follows: TGCGCCAGCAGCTCCACCCGGGAAGAAGCTTTCTTT. It translates to CASSSTREEAFF. V gene TRBV5-1 combines with J gene TRBJ1-1, with D hard to call. V lost 3 bases to trimming and J lost 8 bases, with 11 bases between them. Germline CDR1 reads SGHRS; CDR2 reads YFSETQ. This CDR3 contains 12 residues.

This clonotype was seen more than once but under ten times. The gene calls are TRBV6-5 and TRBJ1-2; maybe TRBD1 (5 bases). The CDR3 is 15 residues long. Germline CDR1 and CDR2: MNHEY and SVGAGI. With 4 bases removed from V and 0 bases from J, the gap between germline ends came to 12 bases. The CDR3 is CASSSDSLTNYGYTF. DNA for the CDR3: TGTGCCAGCAGTTCCGACAGTCTGACTAACTATGGCTACACCTTC.

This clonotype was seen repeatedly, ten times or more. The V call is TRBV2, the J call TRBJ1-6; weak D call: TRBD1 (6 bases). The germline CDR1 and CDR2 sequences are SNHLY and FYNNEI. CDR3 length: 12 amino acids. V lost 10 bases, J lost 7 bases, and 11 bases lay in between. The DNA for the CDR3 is TGTGCCACCACAGGGAGCAATTCACCCCTCCACTTT. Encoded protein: CATTGSNSPLHF.

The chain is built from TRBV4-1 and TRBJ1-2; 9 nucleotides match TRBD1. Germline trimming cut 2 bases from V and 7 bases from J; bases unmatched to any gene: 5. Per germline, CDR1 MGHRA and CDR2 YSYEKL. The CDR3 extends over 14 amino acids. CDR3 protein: CASSQRQGDVGYTF. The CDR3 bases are TGCGCCAGCAGCCAACGACAGGGGGATGTTGGCTACACCTTC.

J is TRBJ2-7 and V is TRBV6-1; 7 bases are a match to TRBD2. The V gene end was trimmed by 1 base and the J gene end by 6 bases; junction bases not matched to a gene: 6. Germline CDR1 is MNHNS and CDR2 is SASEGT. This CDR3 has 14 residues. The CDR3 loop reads CASSEGGGPREQYF. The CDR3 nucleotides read TGTGCCAGCAGTGAAGGCGGGGGTCCTCGCGAGCAGTACTTC.

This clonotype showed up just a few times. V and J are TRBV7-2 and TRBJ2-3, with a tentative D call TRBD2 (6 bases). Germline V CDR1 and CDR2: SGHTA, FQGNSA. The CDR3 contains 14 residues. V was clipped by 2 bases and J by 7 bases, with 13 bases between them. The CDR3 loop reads CASSLYSGRNTQYF. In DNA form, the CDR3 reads TGTGCCAGCAGCTTATATAGCGGAAGAAATACGCAGTATTTT.

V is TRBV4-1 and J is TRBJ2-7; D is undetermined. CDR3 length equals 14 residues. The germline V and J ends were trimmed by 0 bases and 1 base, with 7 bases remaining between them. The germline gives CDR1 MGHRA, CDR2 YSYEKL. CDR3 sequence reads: CASSQDPRSYEQYF. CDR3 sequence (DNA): TGCGCCAGCAGCCAAGATCCCAGATCCTACGAGCAGTACTTC.

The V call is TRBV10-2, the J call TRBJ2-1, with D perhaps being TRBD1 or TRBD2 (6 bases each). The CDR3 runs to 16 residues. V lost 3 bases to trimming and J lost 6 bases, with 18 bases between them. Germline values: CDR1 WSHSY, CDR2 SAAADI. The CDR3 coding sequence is TGCGCCAGCAGTGATACCTTGGGGGGCGCAGGCAATGAGCAGTTCTTC. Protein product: CASSDTLGGAGNEQFF.

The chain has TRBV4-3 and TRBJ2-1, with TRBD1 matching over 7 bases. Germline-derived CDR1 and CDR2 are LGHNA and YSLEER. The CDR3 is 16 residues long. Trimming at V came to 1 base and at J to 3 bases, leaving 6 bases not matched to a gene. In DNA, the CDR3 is TGCGCCAGCAGCCAAGTTCGGGACAGAAACTACAATGAGCAGTTCTTC. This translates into CASSQVRDRNYNEQFF.

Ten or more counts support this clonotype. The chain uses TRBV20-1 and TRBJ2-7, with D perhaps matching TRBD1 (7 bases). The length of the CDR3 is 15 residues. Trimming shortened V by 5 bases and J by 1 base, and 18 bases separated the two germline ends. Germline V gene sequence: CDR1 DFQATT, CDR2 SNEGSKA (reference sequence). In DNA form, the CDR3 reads TGCAGTGCTTCAGACGCGGGACAGCCTTCCTACGAGCAGTACTTC. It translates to CSASDAGQPSYEQYF.

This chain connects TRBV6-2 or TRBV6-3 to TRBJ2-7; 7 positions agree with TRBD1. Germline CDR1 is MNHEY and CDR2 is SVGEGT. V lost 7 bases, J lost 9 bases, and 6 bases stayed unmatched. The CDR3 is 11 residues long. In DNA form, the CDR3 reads TGTGCCAGCACAACAGGGGTCGGGCAGTACTTC. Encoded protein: CASTTGVGQYF.

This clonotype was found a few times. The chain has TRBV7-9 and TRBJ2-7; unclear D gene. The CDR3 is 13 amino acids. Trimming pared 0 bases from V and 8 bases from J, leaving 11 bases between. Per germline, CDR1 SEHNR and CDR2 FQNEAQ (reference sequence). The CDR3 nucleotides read TGTGCCAGCAGCTTAGCGCAAAGTACGCAGCAGTACTTC. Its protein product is CASSLAQSTQQYF.

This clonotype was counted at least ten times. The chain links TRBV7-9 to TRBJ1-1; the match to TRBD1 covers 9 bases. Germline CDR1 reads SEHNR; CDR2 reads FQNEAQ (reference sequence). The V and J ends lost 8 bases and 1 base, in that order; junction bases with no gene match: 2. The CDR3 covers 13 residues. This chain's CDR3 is CASSDRGNTEAFF. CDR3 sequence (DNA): TGTGCCAGCTCGGACAGGGGGAACACTGAAGCTTTCTTT.

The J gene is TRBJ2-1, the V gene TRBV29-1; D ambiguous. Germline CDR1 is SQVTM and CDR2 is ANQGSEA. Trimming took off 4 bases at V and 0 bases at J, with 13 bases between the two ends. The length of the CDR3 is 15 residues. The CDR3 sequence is CSVAPPGNSYNEQFF. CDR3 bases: TGCAGCGTTGCCCCGCCTGGAAACTCCTACAATGAGCAGTTCTTC.

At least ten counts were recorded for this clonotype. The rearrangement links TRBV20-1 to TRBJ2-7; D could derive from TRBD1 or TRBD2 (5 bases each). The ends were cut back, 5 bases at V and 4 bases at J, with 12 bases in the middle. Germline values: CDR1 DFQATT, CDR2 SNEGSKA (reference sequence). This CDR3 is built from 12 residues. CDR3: CSAGQGRYEQYF. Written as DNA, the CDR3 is TGCAGTGCTGGTCAGGGACGGTACGAGCAGTACTTC.

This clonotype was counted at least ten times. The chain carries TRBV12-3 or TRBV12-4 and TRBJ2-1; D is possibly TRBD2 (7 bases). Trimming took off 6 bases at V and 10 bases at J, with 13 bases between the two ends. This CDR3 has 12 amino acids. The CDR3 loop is CASSPGGLEQFF. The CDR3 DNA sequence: TGTGCCAGCAGCCCGGGGGGCCTGGAGCAGTTCTTC.

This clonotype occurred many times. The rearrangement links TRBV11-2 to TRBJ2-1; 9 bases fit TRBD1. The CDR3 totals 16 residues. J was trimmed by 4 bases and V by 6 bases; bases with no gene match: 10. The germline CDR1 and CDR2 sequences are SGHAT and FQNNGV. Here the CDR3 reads CASRRPGQGSYNEQFF. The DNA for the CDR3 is TGTGCCAGCAGGCGGCCGGGACAGGGTTCATACAATGAGCAGTTCTTC.

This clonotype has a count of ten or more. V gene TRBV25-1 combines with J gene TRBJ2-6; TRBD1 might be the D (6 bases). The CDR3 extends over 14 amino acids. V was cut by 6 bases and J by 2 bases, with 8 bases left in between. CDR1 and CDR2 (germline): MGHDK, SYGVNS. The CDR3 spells CASSSGAGANVLTF. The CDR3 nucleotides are TGTGCCAGCAGCTCAGGGGCTGGGGCCAACGTCCTGACTTTC.